This record covers a single T cell receptor (beta chain). The antigen is undetermined. TCRdb's copy holds only in-frame clones and misses some; the assay was immunoSEQ multiplex PCR. This table holds 75,000 to 80,000 clones, approximately 87% found once. These data belong to a study of cytotoxic CD8 clonotypes in ibrutinib-treated CLL. Whole-study results and caveats: Public clonotypes (which were uncommon) either contracted or remained stable on treatment.

The CDR3 sequence is 12 residues long. Germline V gene data show CDR1 as SGHRS and CDR2 as YFSETQ. With 4 bases removed from V and 6 bases from J, the gap between germline ends came to 9 bases. The chain combines TRBV5-1 with TRBJ2-3; D unresolved. The starting material was PBMCs, obtained after 24 months of ibrutinib treatment. The sequence was obtained from a human donor with chronic lymphocytic leukemia. The CDR3 reads CASSLNEDTQYF. CDR3 nucleotides: TGCGCCAGCAGCCTTAACGAGGATACGCAGTATTTT.